This T cell receptor (beta chain) came from a study of blood T cells in healthy people across ages. Through a sample-barcoded 5' primer and a J-beta primer mix, a second PCR was run for 7 to 11 cycles. Unique molecular identifiers of 12 random nucleotides labeled each cDNA. Sequencing of every sample gave 3 million or more CDR3-containing paired-end reads. TCRdb re-called the 5' RACE reads with MiXCR, one entry per CDR3 protein. Counted here are 1.8 million or so distinct CDR3 sequences, approximately 40% occurring once; the ten biggest clones make up more than 20%. V lost 0 bases, J lost 6 bases, and 11 bases lay in between. Germline assignment: CDR1 LGHNT and CDR2 FRNRAP. The CDR3 sequence is 14 residues long. A minimum of 5 micrograms of total RNA was extracted per sample.

Sequenced: blood. The chain employs TRBV12-5 and TRBJ1-2; unclear D gene. The sequence derives from a human donor in good health. CDR3 in amino acids: CASGLVHRPDGYTF. The DNA for the CDR3 is TGTGCTAGTGGTTTGGTACATCGACCAGATGGCTACACCTTC.